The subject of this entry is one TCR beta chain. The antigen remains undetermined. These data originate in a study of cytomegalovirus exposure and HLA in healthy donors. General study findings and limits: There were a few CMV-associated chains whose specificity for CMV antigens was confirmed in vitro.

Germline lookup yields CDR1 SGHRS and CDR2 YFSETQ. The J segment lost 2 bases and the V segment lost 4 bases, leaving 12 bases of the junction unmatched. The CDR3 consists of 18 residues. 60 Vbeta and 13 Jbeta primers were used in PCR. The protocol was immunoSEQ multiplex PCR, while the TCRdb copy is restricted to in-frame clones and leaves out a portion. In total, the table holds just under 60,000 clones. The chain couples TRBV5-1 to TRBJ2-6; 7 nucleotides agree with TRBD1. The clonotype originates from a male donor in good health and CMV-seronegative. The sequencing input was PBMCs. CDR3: CASSAPGQFTPGANVLTF. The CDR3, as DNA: TGCGCCAGCAGCGCGCCGGGACAGTTCACCCCTGGGGCCAACGTCCTGACTTTC.